A selection of T cell receptor beta chains follows, all from one sample in a study of T cells in Graves' hyperthyroidism and ophthalmopathy. TCRdb re-derived calls from the multiplex PCR reads in MiXCR, one entry per CDR3 protein. The repertoire has about 710,000 distinct CDR3 sequences, 15% to 20% of them found once; the top ten carry under 9.5%. Sequences were obtained from blood. The receptors were gathered from a man aged 18 to 29 with Graves' hyperthyroidism. The CDR3 runs from the conserved cysteine through the conserved F or W. A D gene is named only where the DNA matches it firmly. Clone size is shown for a subset of rows, as once, few, many or a class of expanded clone.

d_gene,j_gene,v_gene,abundance,CDR3nt,CDR3aa
TRBD1,TRBJ2-1,TRBV6-2/TRBV6-3,few,TGTGCCAGCAGTTACACAGGGGGGCCGGGCAGGCGGGACGATGAGCAGTTCTTC,CASSYTGGPGRRDDEQFF
TRBD2,TRBJ2-7,TRBV7-9,many,TGTGCCAGCAGGCCTAGCGGGAGCGTCCACGAGCAGTACTTC,CASRPSGSVHEQYF
.,TRBJ2-7,TRBV30,many,TGTGCCTGGAGTCGTACCTCCTACGAGCAGTACTTC,CAWSRTSYEQYF
.,TRBJ2-2,TRBV20-1,few,TGCAGTGCCTCACCGACGCTAAGCTGGAGCGAGCTGTTTTTT,CSASPTLSWSELFF
TRBD1,TRBJ1-5,TRBV20-1,many,TGCAGTGCTAGGGACAGGGGTTTCTCAAATCAGCCCCAGCATTTT,CSARDRGFSNQPQHF
TRBD1,TRBJ1-4,TRBV4-1,.,TGCGCCAGCAGCCAAGAGGGCAGGGGGGGTGAAAAACTGTTTTTT,CASSQEGRGGEKLFF
.,TRBJ2-7,TRBV30,few,TGTGCCTGGAGTCTAACCGGGAGTGCCTACGAGCAGTACTTC,CAWSLTGSAYEQYF
TRBD2,TRBJ2-3,TRBV5-5,.,TGTGCCAGCAGCCCAGAACTAGCGGGAGCCCCCCCTTTCACAGATACGCAGTATTTT,CASSPELAGAPPFTDTQYF
TRBD1,TRBJ1-5,TRBV7-8,many,TGTGCCAGCAGCCCCGGGACAGGGAGTCAGCCCCAGCATTTT,CASSPGTGSQPQHF
.,TRBJ2-7,TRBV12-3/TRBV12-4,many,TGTGCCAGCAGTTTATCCGGGGCGAGGGTCTACGAGCAGTACTTC,CASSLSGARVYEQYF
TRBD1,TRBJ1-2,TRBV30,few,TGTGCCTGGAGTTCAACAGGGGGCGTTGTTGGCTACACCTTC,CAWSSTGGVVGYTF
TRBD2,TRBJ2-7,TRBV20-1,many,TGCAGTGCTAGAGATCGAGCGGGAGTAGGCGAGCAGTACTTC,CSARDRAGVGEQYF
.,TRBJ2-4,TRBV27,.,TGTGCCAGCAGTCCCCACAGGGCTTTAAACATTCAGTACTTC,CASSPHRALNIQYF
TRBD2,TRBJ2-7,TRBV19,few,TGTGCCAGTAGTGCGCTAGCGGGAAAGGCCTACGAGCAGTACTTC,CASSALAGKAYEQYF
TRBD1,TRBJ1-2,TRBV27,many,TGTGCCAGCAGCTTTTCTGGGACAGCTGGGGATGGCTACACCTTC,CASSFSGTAGDGYTF
.,TRBJ2-5,TRBV9,.,TGTGCCAGCAGCGATCAGGGGGGAAGGGGAGAGACCCAGTACTTC,CASSDQGGRGETQYF
TRBD1,TRBJ2-1,TRBV6-9,.,TGTGCCAGCAGTTACCCACAGGGGGTGAATGAGCAGTTCTTC,CASSYPQGVNEQFF
.,TRBJ2-3,TRBV18,.,TGTGCCAGCTCACCGACGCGGGGCACAGATACGCGGTATTTT,CASSPTRGTDTRYF
.,TRBJ2-1,TRBV30,.,TGTGCCTGGAGTCCTAATACTGAGCAGTTCTTC,CAWSPNTEQFF
TRBD2,TRBJ2-1,TRBV7-2,many,TGTGCCAGCAGCTTAGTGGGGGGGATCGGGCAGTTCTTC,CASSLVGGIGQFF
TRBD1,TRBJ1-1,TRBV13,many,TGTGCCAGCAGCCCAGACAGGGGGCGTAGCACTGAAGCTTTCTTT,CASSPDRGRSTEAFF
.,TRBJ1-2,TRBV28,few,TGTGCCAGCAGTTTTTGGGACGGTAACTATGGCTACACCTTC,CASSFWDGNYGYTF
.,TRBJ1-5,TRBV28,few,TGTGCCAGCAGTACCCTCGGGGCTAATCAGCCCCAGCATTTT,CASSTLGANQPQHF
TRBD2,TRBJ2-1,TRBV20-1,many,TGCAGTGCCCCGACTATCTTAGTTGGGCGGGAGAGCTCCTACAATGAGCAGTTCTTC,CSAPTILVGRESSYNEQFF
TRBD2,TRBJ2-7,TRBV7-2,many,TGTGCCAGCAGCTTTGGACTAGCGGGAGCGCGGGAGCAGTACTTC,CASSFGLAGAREQYF
.,TRBJ2-5,TRBV7-2,many,TGTGCCAGGACAGCCCTACCCAACGGTAGGGAGACCCAGTACTTC,CARTALPNGRETQYF
.,TRBJ1-2,TRBV19,.,TGTGCCAGTAGCTCGGGTACTGGGGGATCCTATGGCTACACCTTC,CASSSGTGGSYGYTF
.,TRBJ1-5,TRBV28,many,TGTGCCAGCAGTGAAACGTCAGCGCAGCCCCAGCATTTT,CASSETSAQPQHF
TRBD1,TRBJ2-7,TRBV19,.,TGTGCCAGTAGTATTAAGGGGGCAAGCGAGCAGTACTTC,CASSIKGASEQYF
.,TRBJ2-7,TRBV7-9,many,TGTGCCAGCAGCTCACTTTTTACAGGGAGTTCCCCCTACTACGAGCAGTACTTC,CASSSLFTGSSPYYEQYF
.,TRBJ1-2,TRBV28,many,TGTGCCAGCAGTTTATATCCCGGGTTGGACTATGGCTACACCTTC,CASSLYPGLDYGYTF
.,TRBJ2-5,TRBV7-9,few,TGTGCCAGCAGCTTAGAGGGGATACAAGAGACCCAGTACTTC,CASSLEGIQETQYF
TRBD1,TRBJ1-5,TRBV6-4,.,TGTGCCAGCACCCTCCGGGACAGGAAAAGAGAGAATCAGCCCCAGCATTTT,CASTLRDRKRENQPQHF
.,TRBJ2-7,TRBV10-3,few,TGTGCCATCACAGTGGAAACTTTCTACGAGCAGTACTTC,CAITVETFYEQYF
TRBD2,TRBJ2-3,TRBV28,many,TGTGCCAGCAGTTTACTTGGGACTAGCGGAGCGGGAGATACGCAGTATTTT,CASSLLGTSGAGDTQYF
TRBD2,TRBJ2-7,TRBV7-6,many,TGTGCCAGCAGCCGATATGGGACTAGCGCCGAGCAGTACTTC,CASSRYGTSAEQYF
.,TRBJ2-5,TRBV28,many,TGTGCCAGCAGCTCCGTGCGGCAAGAGACCCAGTACTTC,CASSSVRQETQYF
.,TRBJ2-2,TRBV28,.,TGTGCCAGCAGTTCCGGGGCGCCGTCCAGAGGGGAGCTGTTTTTT,CASSSGAPSRGELFF
.,TRBJ2-3,TRBV7-9,.,TGTGCCAGCAGCTTAGGCAGCGGTGAAGCCACAGATACGCAGTATTTT,CASSLGSGEATDTQYF
.,TRBJ2-2,TRBV18,.,TGTGCCAGCTCACCGTCGACGACTGGCGCCACCGGGGAGCTGTTTTTT,CASSPSTTGATGELFF
.,TRBJ2-2,TRBV10-1,.,TGCGCCAGCAGTGAGCTGGGAACGGACACCGGGGAGCTGTTTTTT,CASSELGTDTGELFF
TRBD1,TRBJ2-7,TRBV5-6,few,TGTGCCAGCAGCTTGGGGCCCCCGGGACAGGGAGGTAACGAGCAGTACTTC,CASSLGPPGQGGNEQYF